The 8 T cell receptor beta chains listed next were all sequenced from one sample in a study of shared clonotypes between healthy human individuals. Measured with immunoSEQ multiplex PCR; TCRdb has only the in-frame clones, and not every one. The sample lists under 80,000 clones; about 64% were seen once. What was sequenced was memory CD8+ T cells sorted from blood. The subset denotes: CD45RO+ cells pooled with CCR7-negative TemRA cells. These receptors all stem from a man younger than 40 in good health.

V usage is TRBV4-3 and J usage is TRBJ2-2, with 9 bases aligning to TRBD1. Germline values: CDR1 LGHNA, CDR2 YSLEER. The CDR3 contains 20 residues. V shed 0 bases and J 4 bases; nucleotides not matched to a gene: 15. The CDR3 loop reads CASSQEPGTGLFRGTGELFF. In nucleotides, the CDR3 is TGCGCCAGCAGCCAAGAGCCAGGGACAGGGTTGTTTCGTGGCACCGGGGAGCTGTTTTTT.

The rearrangement links TRBV29-1 to TRBJ2-7; 12 bases align to TRBD2. The CDR3 runs 13 residues. V was clipped by 7 bases and J by 5 bases; unmatched bases: 6. Germline values: CDR1 SQVTM, CDR2 ANQGSEA. CDR3 coding DNA: TGCAGCGGACAGGGACTAGCGGGTGACGAGCAGTACTTC. This sequence encodes CSGQGLAGDEQYF.

This sequence joins TRBV6-1 and TRBJ2-1; no firm D call. CDR1 and CDR2 (germline): MNHNS, SASEGT. CDR3 length equals 15 residues. The V gene lost 2 bases and the J gene lost 6 bases, with 14 bases spanning the gap. CDR3 bases: TGTGCCAGCAGTGAAACTCTGGGTGGTTCCAATGAGCAGTTCTTC. Translation: CASSETLGGSNEQFF.

This chain connects TRBV14 to TRBJ1-2; no clear D. The germline V gene has CDR1 SGHDN and CDR2 FVKESK. The CDR3 has 12 residues. V was shortened by 3 bases and J by 4 bases, with 6 bases between the two germline ends. The CDR3, as DNA: TGTGCCAGCAGCCAGGGTACCTATGGCTACACCTTC. It encodes CASSQGTYGYTF.

This clone was observed a handful of times. The chain uses TRBV6-1 and TRBJ2-7, with D hard to call. Trimming took 2 bases from V and 2 from J, leaving 13 bases between them. This CDR3 comprises 15 residues. CDR1 and CDR2 from the germline V gene are MNHNS and SASEGT. The CDR3 region is CASSEPVGSTYEQYF. DNA for the CDR3: TGTGCCAGCAGTGAACCAGTGGGCAGCACCTACGAGCAGTACTTC.

This chain links TRBV27 with TRBJ2-7; the D gene is possibly TRBD1 (6 bases). The CDR3 loop spans 14 amino acids. Trimming took off 6 bases at V and 2 bases at J, with 14 bases between the two ends. The germline V gene encodes CDR1 MNHEY and CDR2 SMNVEV (reference sequence). The CDR3 bases are TGTGCCAGCAGAAGAGGAAGGACAGCCTACGAGCAGTACTTC. Its protein is CASRRGRTAYEQYF.

The rearrangement links TRBV7-9 to TRBJ1-1; a possible D gene is TRBD1 (5 bases). The germline V gene has CDR1 SEHNR and CDR2 FQNEAQ (reference sequence). V lost 4 bases to trimming and J lost 8 bases, with 14 bases between them. CDR3 length: 13 residues. For the CDR3, the DNA is TGTGCCAGCAGCTCCGGACGGGGCTTAGAAGCTTTCTTT. Translating gives CASSSGRGLEAFF.

The chain links TRBV4-2 to TRBJ2-7; TRBD2 is a possible D gene (7 bases). Trimming stripped 5 bases from V and 0 bases from J, with 17 bases between. The CDR3 totals 16 residues. The germline gives CDR1 LGHNA, CDR2 YNFKEQ. This CDR3 is CASSGGGSTSSYEQYF. The CDR3 DNA reads TGTGCCAGCAGCGGGGGGGGCTCTACTAGCTCCTACGAGCAGTACTTC.